Shown below are 25 T cell receptor beta chains from a single sample sequenced in a study of tumor-infiltrating lymphocytes in localized non-small cell lung cancer. The protocol was immunoSEQ multiplex PCR, while the TCRdb copy is restricted to in-frame clones and leaves out a portion. The sample holds some 14,000 clones, roughly 72% seen once. Sequencing was performed on uninvolved lung tissue not adjacent to the tumor. Receptors were obtained from a human donor with non-small cell lung cancer.

The V call is TRBV2, the J call TRBJ1-5, with 8 bases fitting TRBD1. The CDR3 has 13 residues. Unmatched junction bases numbered 7, after V lost 9 bases and J lost 6 bases. Germline assignment: CDR1 SNHLY and CDR2 FYNNEI. In DNA, the CDR3 is TGTGCCAGTGGACAGGGCCGAACTCAGCCCCAGCATTTT. Translating it yields CASGQGRTQPQHF.

The chain is built from TRBV6-5 and TRBJ1-6; D remains unclear. Germline V gives CDR1 MNHEY, CDR2 SVGAGI. The germline V and J ends were trimmed by 7 bases and 10 bases, with 20 bases remaining between them. CDR3 length: 15 residues. CDR3 sequence: CASTAADSMGSPLHF. CDR3 DNA: TGTGCCAGCACCGCTGCGGACTCGATGGGGTCACCCCTCCACTTT.

This clone turned up a few times. The genes are TRBV6-1 and TRBJ1-2; possible D gene TRBD1, 5 bases. Trimming took 7 bases from V and 7 from J, leaving 19 bases between them. The CDR3 has 14 amino acids. The germline CDR1 and CDR2 sequences are MNHNS and SASEGT. CDR3 nucleotides: TGTGCCAGCATCCTCGGGACCGCGGCGGGTGGCTACACCTTC. Translating gives CASILGTAAGGYTF.

CDR3 region: CAWSRRGFYGYTF. In DNA, the CDR3 is TGTGCCTGGAGTAGAAGGGGTTTCTATGGCTACACCTTC. The rearrangement uses TRBV30 and TRBJ1-2, with D perhaps matching TRBD1 (5 bases). CDR3 size: 13 residues. V was clipped by 2 bases and J by 4 bases, with 11 bases between them. Germline CDR1 GTSNPN, CDR2 SVGIG (reference sequence).

This clone has a single count. The chain links TRBV7-2 to TRBJ1-1, with 7 nucleotides matching TRBD1. Germline V gene data show CDR1 as SGHTA and CDR2 as FQGNSA. V trimming: 2 bases; J trimming: 7 bases; junction bases outside the gene matches: 4. The CDR3 extends over 13 amino acids. Here the CDR3 DNA reads TGTGCCAGCAGCTTAAACAGGGGTGGTGAAGCTTTCTTT. This sequence encodes CASSLNRGGEAFF.

This clone was seen more than once but under ten times. This chain links TRBV9 with TRBJ2-5; no reliable D call. The V gene's germline CDR1 is SGDLS and CDR2 YYNGEE. The CDR3 loop spans 13 amino acids. Trimming pared 0 bases from V and 4 bases from J, leaving 7 bases between. The CDR3 sequence is CASSVDSTETQYF. The CDR3 nucleotides read TGTGCCAGCAGCGTAGATTCGACAGAGACCCAGTACTTC.

This clone was detected only once. The gene calls are TRBV5-6 and TRBJ2-5; D may be TRBD2 (5 bases). Germline-derived CDR1 and CDR2 are SGHDT and YYEEEE. The CDR3 extends over 13 amino acids. V shed 0 bases and J shed 5 bases, with 8 bases lying between them. CDR3 coding DNA: TGTGCCAGCAGCTTGGTCGGGGATGAGACCCAGTACTTC. Translation: CASSLVGDETQYF. The full variable domain, in which reference TRBV5-6 and TRBJ2-5 provide the parts outside the CDR3, is DAGVTQSPTHLIKTRGQQVTLRCSPKSGHDTVSWYQQALGQGPQFIFQYYEEEERQRGNFPDRFSGHQFPNYSSELNVNALLLGDSALYLCASSLVGDETQYFGPGTRLLVL.

The chain uses TRBV11-1 and TRBJ2-7; a weak D match, TRBD2 (6 bases). Trimming took off 6 bases at V and 2 bases at J, with 17 bases between the two ends. The CDR3 spans 15 residues. The germline CDR1 and CDR2 sequences are SGHAT and FQDESV (reference sequence). The CDR3 DNA reads TGTGCCAGCAGTGGGACTCCCCCGGAACCCTACGAGCAGTACTTC. Its protein is CASSGTPPEPYEQYF.

The chain has TRBV7-9 and TRBJ2-7, with TRBD2 matching 12 bases. Per germline, CDR1 SEHNR and CDR2 FQNEAQ (reference sequence). The V segment lost 2 bases and the J segment 0 bases; nucleotides outside the gene matches: 2. The CDR3 is made up of 16 amino acids. The CDR3: CASSLRTSGASYEQYF. The CDR3 DNA sequence: TGTGCCAGCAGCTTAAGGACTAGCGGGGCCTCCTACGAGCAGTACTTC. The variable domain in full, completed from reference TRBV7-9 and TRBJ2-7, reads DTGVSQNPRHKITKRGQNVTFRCDPISEHNRLYWYRQTLGQGPEFLTYFQNEAQLEKSRLLSDRFSAERPKGSFSTLEIQRTEQGDSAMYLCASSLRTSGASYEQYFGPGTRLTVT.

J is TRBJ1-1 and V is TRBV10-1; no definite D call. Germline V CDR1 and CDR2: WNHNN, SYGVQD (reference sequence). This CDR3 has 13 residues. Trimming pared 2 bases from V and 3 bases from J, leaving 7 bases between. The CDR3 coding sequence is TGCGCCAGCAGTGAGGCGGCGGACACTGAAGCTTTCTTT. This codes for CASSEAADTEAFF.

A few counts support this clone. The V call is TRBV7-9, the J call TRBJ2-5; D is uncertain. The CDR3 extends over 12 amino acids. V lost 1 base and J 4 bases, leaving 4 bases between the germline ends. Germline CDR1 and CDR2: SEHNR and FQNEAQ (reference sequence). The CDR3 DNA is TGTGCCAGCAGCTTAGTGTCAGAGACCCAGTACTTC. Its protein is CASSLVSETQYF.

This sequence joins TRBV14 and TRBJ2-7; D unresolved. Trimming shortened V by 1 base and J by 0 bases, and 7 bases separated the two germline ends. CDR1 and CDR2 from the germline V gene are SGHDN and FVKESK. CDR3 length: 14 amino acids. CDR3 DNA: TGTGCCAGCAGCCAAGGGGTTAGCTCCTACGAGCAGTACTTC. Amino acids: CASSQGVSSYEQYF.

This clone was seen a single time. V and J are TRBV7-2 and TRBJ2-7; D is possibly TRBD2 (6 bases). This CDR3 comprises 14 residues. V lost 1 base and J lost 4, with 11 bases in between. Germline loops: CDR1 SGHTA, CDR2 FQGNSA. This CDR3 is CASSLGRDGYEQYF. CDR3 DNA: TGTGCCAGCAGCTTAGGGCGGGACGGGTACGAGCAGTACTTC.

The chain has TRBV19 and TRBJ1-1, with D unresolved. The germline CDR1 and CDR2 sequences are LNHDA and SQIVND (reference sequence). The CDR3 contains 11 residues. Between the trimmed V and J ends, which lost 8 bases and 3 bases, there was a span of 7 bases. The CDR3 loop reads CASVAYTEAFF. The CDR3, as DNA: TGTGCCAGTGTGGCGTACACTGAAGCTTTCTTT. The variable domain in full, with the rest retrieved from reference TRBV19 and TRBJ1-1, is DGGITQSPKYLFRKEGQNVTLSCEQNLNHDAMYWYRQDPGQGLRLIYYSQIVNDFQKGDIAEGYSVSREKKESFPLTVTSAQKNPTAFYLCASVAYTEAFFGQGTRLTVV.

The chain couples TRBV2 to TRBJ1-5; maybe TRBD1 (5 bases). Germline lookup yields CDR1 SNHLY and CDR2 FYNNEI. Trimming removed 0 bases from V and 7 bases from J, with 10 bases in between. The CDR3 is 14 residues long. CDR3 nucleotide sequence: TGTGCCAGCAGTGAAGCGGGGCGGGAGCAGCCCCAGCATTTT. The encoded protein is CASSEAGREQPQHF.

The V and J genes are TRBV19 and TRBJ1-6; maybe TRBD1 (5 bases). Germline V gene data show CDR1 as LNHDA and CDR2 as SQIVND (reference sequence). The CDR3 covers 14 residues. V was trimmed by 1 base and J by 13 bases, leaving 14 bases between them. The CDR3 protein is CASSIGSVEGPLHF. CDR3 in DNA: TGTGCCAGTAGTATAGGATCGGTGGAGGGGCCCCTCCACTTT. Full variable domain (outside the CDR3, taken from reference TRBV19 and TRBJ1-6): DGGITQSPKYLFRKEGQNVTLSCEQNLNHDAMYWYRQDPGQGLRLIYYSQIVNDFQKGDIAEGYSVSREKKESFPLTVTSAQKNPTAFYLCASSIGSVEGPLHFGNGTRLTVT.

The chain recombines TRBV29-1 with TRBJ2-7; 7 bases match TRBD2. Germline V gene sequence: CDR1 SQVTM, CDR2 ANQGSEA. The trim removed 6 bases at V and 3 bases at J, leaving 8 bases unmatched. The CDR3 is made up of 13 amino acids. This CDR3 is CSVLAGAVYEQYF. CDR3 sequence (DNA): TGCAGCGTCTTAGCGGGCGCGGTCTACGAGCAGTACTTC.

The chain links TRBV5-1 to TRBJ2-2; D unresolved. This CDR3 comprises 16 residues. The V and J ends lost 4 bases and 1 base respectively, with 14 bases between them. Germline assignment: CDR1 SGHRS and CDR2 YFSETQ. The CDR3: CASSPTATLNTGELFF. The CDR3 DNA reads TGCGCCAGCAGCCCAACAGCTACTCTGAACACCGGGGAGCTGTTTTTT.

DNA of the CDR3: TGTGCCAGCAGCTTAGTGGGCAGGACCGGGGAGCTGTTTTTT. It is translated as CASSLVGRTGELFF. The V and J genes are TRBV13 and TRBJ2-2, with no clear D. Germline CDR1 is PRHDT and CDR2 is FYEKMQ (reference sequence). V dropped 1 base and J dropped 5 bases, with 8 bases sitting between them. The CDR3 consists of 14 residues.

This clone has only one observation. The J gene is TRBJ1-6, the V gene TRBV11-2, with 9 nucleotides matching TRBD1. The CDR3 length is 14 residues. V lost 4 bases and J lost 7; bases outside the gene matches: 2. The V gene's germline CDR1 is SGHAT and CDR2 FQNNGV. This CDR3 is CASSSTGGNSPLHF. DNA for the CDR3: TGTGCCAGCAGCTCAACAGGGGGCAATTCACCCCTCCACTTT.

This clone turned up a few times. J is TRBJ1-6 and V is TRBV19; 8 bases agree with TRBD1. This CDR3 region has 15 residues. Germline lookup yields CDR1 LNHDA and CDR2 SQIVND (reference sequence). J lost 7 bases, V lost 4 bases, and 6 bases had no gene match. CDR3 coding DNA: TGTGCCAGTAGTACCGACAGGGGTTTAAATTCACCCCTCCACTTT. Translated: CASSTDRGLNSPLHF.

The chain has TRBV10-3 and TRBJ1-1, with 7 bases lining up with TRBD1. V shed 0 bases, J shed 3 bases, and the junction held 7 bases outside the gene matches. This CDR3 comprises 16 residues. Looked up from germline, CDR1 is ENHRY and CDR2 is SYGVKD. The CDR3 protein is CAISESKGDSYTEAFF. CDR3 nucleotide sequence: TGTGCCATCAGTGAGTCCAAGGGGGACAGTTACACTGAAGCTTTCTTT.

J is TRBJ2-7 and V is TRBV11-2; a possible D gene is TRBD2 (6 bases). Between the trimmed V and J ends, which lost 0 bases and 7 bases, there was a span of 13 bases. Per the germline V gene, CDR1 is SGHAT and CDR2 is FQNNGV. The CDR3 totals 14 residues. As DNA, the CDR3 is TGTGCCAGCAGCTTAGATCTGACCGGGACTGAGCAGTACTTC. Translating it yields CASSLDLTGTEQYF.

The chain uses TRBV5-4 and TRBJ2-7; D could derive from TRBD1 or TRBD2 (5 bases each). This CDR3 is 15 amino acids long. The V gene lost 5 bases and the J gene lost 0 bases, with 15 bases spanning the gap. Germline V lookup: CDR1 SGHNT, CDR2 YYREEE (reference sequence). The CDR3 reads CASRSGTESSYEQYF. CDR3 in DNA: TGTGCCAGCAGATCCGGGACGGAGAGCTCCTACGAGCAGTACTTC.

The chain uses TRBV30 and TRBJ1-1, with no clear D. Trimming left V 3 bases short and J 1 base short, with 3 bases between. The CDR3 extends over 11 amino acids. Germline CDR1 reads GTSNPN; CDR2 reads SVGIG (reference sequence). CDR3 loop: CAWSRNTEAFF. CDR3 sequence (DNA): TGTGCCTGGAGCCGGAACACTGAAGCTTTCTTT.